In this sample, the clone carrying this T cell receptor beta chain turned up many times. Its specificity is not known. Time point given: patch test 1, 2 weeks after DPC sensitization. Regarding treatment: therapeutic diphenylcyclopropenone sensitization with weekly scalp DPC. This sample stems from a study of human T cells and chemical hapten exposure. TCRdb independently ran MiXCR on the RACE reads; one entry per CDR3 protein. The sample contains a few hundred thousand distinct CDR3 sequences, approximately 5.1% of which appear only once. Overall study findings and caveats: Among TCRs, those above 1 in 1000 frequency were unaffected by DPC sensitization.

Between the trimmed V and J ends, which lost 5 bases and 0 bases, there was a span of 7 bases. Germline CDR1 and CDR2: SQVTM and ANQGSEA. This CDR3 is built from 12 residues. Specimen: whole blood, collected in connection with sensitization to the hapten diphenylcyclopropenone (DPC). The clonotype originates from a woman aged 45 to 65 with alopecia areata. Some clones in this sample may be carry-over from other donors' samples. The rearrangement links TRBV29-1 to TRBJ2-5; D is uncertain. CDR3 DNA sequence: TGCAGCGTTCCGACGTACCAAGAGACCCAGTACTTC. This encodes CSVPTYQETQYF.